The rows below give T cell receptor beta chains drawn from one sample of a study of cytomegalovirus exposure and HLA in healthy donors. Method: immunoSEQ multiplex PCR; TCRdb's copy keeps in-frame clones and lacks some. The table has approximately 100,000 clones, approximately 86% seen once; the top ten hold approximately 10%. The sample comprised PBMCs. Receptors originate from a man between 25 and 39 years old in good health and CMV-seropositive. Both conserved end residues are part of each CDR3. D genes are given only for firm matches. Clone size, where shown, is once, few, many, or a class for clones that have expanded.

V gene	clone size	D gene	J gene	CDR3 protein	CDR3 DNA
TRBV6-5	-	TRBD1	TRBJ1-2	CASSYSGTGVDGYTF	TGTGCCAGCAGTTACTCGGGGACAGGGGTTGACGGCTACACCTTC
TRBV9	once	-	TRBJ1-1	CASSPPPTGEAFF	TGTGCCAGCAGCCCACCGCCGACGGGAGAAGCTTTCTTT
TRBV14	-	TRBD2	TRBJ2-1	CASRHGLAAYNEQFF	TGTGCCAGCAGACACGGACTAGCGGCCTACAATGAGCAGTTCTTC
TRBV27	once	-	TRBJ1-1	CASSLLVRGNTEAFF	TGTGCCAGCAGTTTGTTAGTTCGGGGTAACACTGAAGCTTTCTTT
TRBV6-6	-	TRBD1	TRBJ2-5	CASSSGQGEKTQYF	TGTGCCAGCAGTTCTGGACAGGGCGAAAAGACCCAGTACTTC
TRBV30	-	-	TRBJ1-3	CAWSLSGLRGNTIYF	TGTGCCTGGAGTTTATCCGGTCTAAGAGGAAACACCATATATTTT
TRBV7-8	few	-	TRBJ1-1	CASSYNPDMNTEAFF	TGTGCCAGCAGCTATAATCCAGACATGAACACTGAAGCTTTCTTT
TRBV19	-	-	TRBJ1-2	CASSIDALQGSGYTF	TGTGCCAGTAGTATAGACGCCTTACAGGGAAGCGGCTACACCTTC
TRBV11-2	-	-	TRBJ1-5	CASSLESGQPQHF	TGTGCCAGCAGCTTAGAATCAGGTCAGCCCCAGCATTTT
TRBV16	-	-	TRBJ2-3	CASSHSLILTDTQYF	TGTGCCAGCAGCCATTCACTGATACTCACAGATACGCAGTATTTT
TRBV5-5	few	TRBD1	TRBJ2-1	CASSPEQGGYNEQFF	TGTGCCAGCAGCCCAGAACAGGGGGGCTACAATGAGCAGTTCTTC
TRBV5-1	-	-	TRBJ1-4	CASSLSGGIATNEKLFF	TGCGCCAGCAGCTTGTCCGGGGGGATTGCAACTAATGAAAAACTGTTTTTT
TRBV11-2	-	-	TRBJ2-1	CASSLAGYSQFF	TGTGCCAGCAGCTTAGCGGGGTATTCCCAGTTCTTC
TRBV27	-	-	TRBJ2-7	CASSLTAAGSYEQYF	TGTGCCAGCAGTTTAACCGCAGCGGGCTCCTACGAGCAGTACTTC
TRBV14	-	-	TRBJ1-5	CASSQAGYNRPQHF	TGTGCCAGCAGCCAGGCAGGGTACAATCGGCCCCAGCATTTT
TRBV27	-	TRBD1	TRBJ2-1	CASSKGQGVTHNEQFF	TGTGCCAGCAGCAAGGGACAGGGTGTTACCCACAATGAGCAGTTCTTC
TRBV5-4	-	TRBD2	TRBJ2-7	CASSSGTTSYEQYF	TGTGCCAGCAGCTCGGGGACTACCTCCTACGAGCAGTACTTC
TRBV6-1	-	-	TRBJ1-1	CASSVRRIGAFF	TGTGCCAGCAGTGTAAGGAGGATCGGAGCTTTCTTT
TRBV6-1	few	-	TRBJ1-3	CASRSVSGNTIYF	TGTGCCAGCAGGTCAGTCTCTGGAAACACCATATATTTT
TRBV5-1	-	-	TRBJ2-1	CASSLIRAGSSYNEQFF	TGCGCCAGCAGCTTGATTCGGGCCGGGAGCTCCTACAATGAGCAGTTCTTC
TRBV19	-	TRBD2	TRBJ2-1	CASSPSGNNEQFF	TGTGCCAGTAGTCCTAGCGGGAATAATGAGCAGTTCTTC
TRBV10-1	-	TRBD2	TRBJ2-3	CASSSGLAGVGDTQYF	TGCGCCAGCAGCTCTGGACTAGCGGGAGTTGGGGATACGCAGTATTTT
TRBV6-1	-	TRBD2	TRBJ2-5	CASSELAAEQETQYF	TGTGCCAGCAGTGAACTAGCGGCGGAACAAGAGACCCAGTACTTC
TRBV28	-	TRBD1	TRBJ2-6	CASGTVPSGANVLTF	TGTGCCAGCGGGACAGTCCCTTCTGGGGCCAACGTCCTGACTTTC
TRBV13	-	TRBD1	TRBJ1-2	CASSFSWTGGLGYGYTF	TGTGCCAGCAGCTTTAGTTGGACAGGGGGCCTCGGGTATGGCTACACCTTC
TRBV27	-	TRBD1	TRBJ1-4	CASSLRQGAANEKLFF	TGTGCCAGCAGTTTAAGGCAGGGGGCGGCTAATGAAAAACTGTTTTTT